The 15 T cell receptor beta chains listed next were all sequenced from one sample in a study of blood T cell repertoires in COVID-19. Sequencing was performed with immunoSEQ multiplex PCR; in TCRdb, only in-frame clones are kept and a portion is missing. The table shows 200,000 to 250,000 clones, with almost 90% occurring only once. Sequencing was performed on PBMCs or T cells enriched from blood (not recorded which). These receptors were collected from a man under 40 who had been exposed to COVID-19.

This clone was seen a single time. This chain joins TRBV5-6 and TRBJ2-4; 8 nucleotides agree with TRBD2. The CDR3 is 17 amino acids. With 0 bases clipped from V and 6 bases from J, the junction kept 11 bases outside the gene matches. Germline values: CDR1 SGHDT, CDR2 YYEEEE. CDR3 in DNA: TGTGCCAGCAGCTTGGGCGGGGGGCCTAGTGCCGGAAACATTCAGTACTTC. This translates into CASSLGGGPSAGNIQYF.

This clone showed up just a few times. The chain has TRBV5-4 and TRBJ1-6; 7 bases fit TRBD1. The CDR3 runs 16 residues. The junction had 10 bases not matched to a gene; V was cut back by 3 bases and J by 7 bases. Germline V gene data show CDR1 as SGHNT and CDR2 as YYREEE (reference sequence). Here the CDR3 reads CASSSEQGWGNSPLHF. The CDR3 region has the DNA TGTGCCAGCAGCTCAGAACAGGGGTGGGGCAATTCACCCCTCCACTTT.

The genes are TRBV6-2 or TRBV6-3 and TRBJ1-1; D unresolved. V lost 3 bases, J lost 8 bases, and 7 bases lay in between. The CDR3 runs to 11 residues. From germline, CDR1 is MNHEY and CDR2 SVGEGT. The CDR3 spells CASSYVAEAFF. As DNA, the CDR3 is TGTGCCAGCAGTTATGTCGCGGAAGCTTTCTTT.

The rearrangement uses TRBV19 and TRBJ1-2; tentatively, D is TRBD1 (5 bases). V was clipped by 3 bases and J by 4 bases, with 9 bases between them. Germline lookup yields CDR1 LNHDA and CDR2 SQIVND (reference sequence). This CDR3 has 13 amino acids. The CDR3 region is CASSIGGFYGYTF. The DNA for the CDR3 is TGTGCCAGTAGTATCGGGGGATTCTATGGCTACACCTTC.

The chain uses TRBV9 and TRBJ1-3; perhaps TRBD1 as D (5 bases). Looked up from germline, CDR1 is SGDLS and CDR2 is YYNGEE. The V and J ends lost 4 bases and 0 bases respectively, with 14 bases between them. The CDR3 covers 16 residues. CDR3 region: CASSRGGTLSGNTIYF. Written as DNA, the CDR3 is TGTGCCAGCAGCCGGGGAGGGACTCTCTCTGGAAACACCATATATTTT. Full variable domain (remainder filled in from reference TRBV9 and TRBJ1-3): DSGVTQTPKHLITATGQRVTLRCSPRSGDLSVYWYQQSLDQGLQFLIQYYNGEERAKGNILERFSAQQFPDLHSELNLSSLELGDSALYFCASSRGGTLSGNTIYFGEGSWLTVV.

This chain links TRBV5-1 with TRBJ2-2; the match to TRBD1 covers 7 bases. The CDR3 is 15 residues long. Germline assignment: CDR1 SGHRS and CDR2 YFSETQ. After removal of 0 bases from V and 7 bases from J, the junction contained 6 bases not matched to a gene. CDR3 nucleotides: TGCGCCAGCAGCTTGGTAGGGGGCAATGGCGGGGAGCTGTTTTTT. Translation gives CASSLVGGNGGELFF. Full variable domain (outside the CDR3, taken from reference TRBV5-1 and TRBJ2-2): KAGVTQTPRYLIKTRGQQVTLSCSPISGHRSVSWYQQTPGQGLQFLFEYFSETQRNKGNFPGRFSGRQFSNSRSEMNVSTLELGDSALYLCASSLVGGNGGELFFGEGSRLTVL.

The chain uses TRBV27 and TRBJ2-2; D is unresolved. Trimming removed 1 base at V and 6 bases at J, with 9 bases between. The CDR3 has 14 residues. CDR1 and CDR2 from the germline V gene are MNHEY and SMNVEV (reference sequence). The CDR3, as DNA: TGTGCCAGCAGTTTATTTGGCCGGGCCGGGGAGCTGTTTTTT. As protein: CASSLFGRAGELFF.

The V gene is TRBV29-1, the J gene TRBJ2-1; 8 bases agree with TRBD2. The V gene end was trimmed by 6 bases and the J gene end by 8 bases; junction bases not matched to a gene: 15. Germline V gene lookup returns CDR1 SQVTM and CDR2 ANQGSEA. The CDR3 totals 15 residues. The CDR3 is CSVKTTSAILDEQFF. CDR3 sequence (DNA): TGCAGCGTGAAAACGACTAGCGCCATTTTAGATGAGCAGTTCTTC.

The chain uses TRBV2 and TRBJ1-4; D gene uncertain. V shed 3 bases and J shed 1 base, with 6 bases lying between them. CDR1 is SNHLY, CDR2 FYNNEI, per germline. This CDR3 is built from 14 residues. The DNA for the CDR3 is TGTGCCAGCAGTGACGGGTTAACTAATGAAAAACTGTTTTTT. As protein: CASSDGLTNEKLFF.

J is TRBJ2-7 and V is TRBV3-1 (or the pseudogene TRBV3-2); TRBD2 might be the D (5 bases). Looked up from germline, CDR1 is LGHDT and CDR2 is YNNKEL (reference sequence). The CDR3 loop spans 15 amino acids. V was shortened by 0 bases and J by 4 bases, with 13 bases between the two germline ends. In DNA, the CDR3 is TGTGCCAGCAGCCAAGATCCGGGATTAGGATACGAGCAGTACTTC. The encoded protein is CASSQDPGLGYEQYF.

The V and J genes are TRBV19 and TRBJ1-4; TRBD1 agrees at 8 bases. The V gene end was trimmed by 7 bases and the J gene end by 8 bases; junction bases not matched to a gene: 9. CDR1 is LNHDA and CDR2 is SQIVND in the germline V gene (reference sequence). The CDR3 totals 14 residues. CDR3 sequence (DNA): TGTGCCAGTACAACGGGACAGGCGCACGAAAAACTGTTTTTT. The encoded protein is CASTTGQAHEKLFF.

V usage is TRBV2 and J usage is TRBJ2-7; 8 nucleotides match TRBD1. With 3 bases clipped from V and 6 bases from J, the junction kept 4 bases outside the gene matches. This CDR3 region has 13 residues. The germline gives CDR1 SNHLY, CDR2 FYNNEI. The CDR3 loop reads CASSDRGRSEQYF. CDR3 DNA: TGTGCCAGCAGTGACAGGGGGCGATCCGAGCAGTACTTC.

The chain employs TRBV19 and TRBJ1-5; 8 nucleotides agree with TRBD1. Germline V gives CDR1 LNHDA, CDR2 SQIVND (reference sequence). This CDR3 has 15 residues. V dropped 6 bases and J dropped 4; count of bases not matched to a gene: 8. CDR3 sequence (DNA): TGTGCCAGTAGCCGTGGACAGGGCCAGAATCAGCCCCAGCATTTT. This gives the protein CASSRGQGQNQPQHF.

The V gene is TRBV25-1, the J gene TRBJ1-2; D remains unclear. Looked up from germline, CDR1 is MGHDK and CDR2 is SYGVNS. With 0 bases removed from V and 3 bases from J, the gap between germline ends came to 8 bases. CDR3 length: 14 amino acids. This chain's CDR3 is CASSEYLEDYGYTF. CDR3 DNA: TGTGCCAGCAGTGAATATTTGGAGGACTATGGCTACACCTTC.

CDR3 coding DNA: TGTGCCACCAGCAGGCAAACAGGGGCCGGGGAGCTGTTTTTT. It yields the protein CATSRQTGAGELFF. This chain links TRBV15 with TRBJ2-2, with TRBD1 matching over 7 bases. J lost 6 bases, V lost 3 bases, and 4 bases had no gene match. This CDR3 contains 14 residues. Germline V gene data show CDR1 as LNHNV and CDR2 as YYDKDF (reference sequence).